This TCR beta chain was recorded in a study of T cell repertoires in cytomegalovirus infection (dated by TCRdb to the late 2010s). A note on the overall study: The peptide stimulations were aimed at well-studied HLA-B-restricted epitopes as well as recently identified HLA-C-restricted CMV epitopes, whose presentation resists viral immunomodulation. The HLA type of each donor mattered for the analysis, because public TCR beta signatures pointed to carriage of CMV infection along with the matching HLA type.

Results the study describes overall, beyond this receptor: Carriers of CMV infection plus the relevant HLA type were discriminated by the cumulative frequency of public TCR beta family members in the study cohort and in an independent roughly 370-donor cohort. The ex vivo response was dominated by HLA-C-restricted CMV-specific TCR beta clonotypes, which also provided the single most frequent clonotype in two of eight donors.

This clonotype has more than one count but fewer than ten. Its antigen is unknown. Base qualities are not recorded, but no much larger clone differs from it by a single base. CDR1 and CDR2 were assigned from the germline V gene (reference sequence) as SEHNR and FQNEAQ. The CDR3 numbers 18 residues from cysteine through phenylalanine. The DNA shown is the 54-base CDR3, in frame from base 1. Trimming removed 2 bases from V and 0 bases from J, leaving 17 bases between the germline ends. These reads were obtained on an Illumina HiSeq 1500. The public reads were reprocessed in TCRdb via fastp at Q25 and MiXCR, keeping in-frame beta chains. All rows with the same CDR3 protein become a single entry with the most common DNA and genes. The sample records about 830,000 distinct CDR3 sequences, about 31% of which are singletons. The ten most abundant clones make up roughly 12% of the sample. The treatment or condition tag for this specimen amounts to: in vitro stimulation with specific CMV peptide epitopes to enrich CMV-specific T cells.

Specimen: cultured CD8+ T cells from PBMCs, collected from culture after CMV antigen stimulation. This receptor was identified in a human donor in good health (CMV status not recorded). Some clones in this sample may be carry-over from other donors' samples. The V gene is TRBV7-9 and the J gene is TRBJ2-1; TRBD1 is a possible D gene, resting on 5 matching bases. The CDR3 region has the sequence CASSLSARATISYNEQFF. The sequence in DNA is TGTGCCAGCAGCTTATCTGCCAGGGCTACAATCTCCTACAATGAGCAGTTCTTC.